These T cell receptor beta chains were read from a single sample in a study of T cell clonotyping in hematopoietic cell transplantation. Only in-frame clones appear in the TCRdb table, and some are missing; sequencing was by immunoSEQ multiplex PCR. The sample has 35,000 to 45,000 clones, 85% to 95% seen once. This specimen was peripheral blood mononuclear cells, taken before stem cell transplant. The receptor set was obtained from a man aged 35-49 years with chronic myeloid leukemia. Some clones in this sample may be carry-over from other donors' samples. Each CDR3 is given with its conserved first and last residue. The order of the fields is D gene, V gene, J gene, clone size, CDR3 length, CDR3 DNA, CDR3 protein. The D gene is left open where the match is weak. A row's size may be missing; if present it is once, few, many or a size class.

D gene: .; V gene: TRBV2; J gene: TRBJ2-2; clone size: once; CDR3 length: 12; CDR3 DNA: TGTGCCGCTACAGGGAACACCGGGGAGCTGTTTTTT; CDR3 protein: CAATGNTGELFF
D gene: TRBD1; V gene: TRBV7-2; J gene: TRBJ2-5; clone size: .; CDR3 length: 14; CDR3 DNA: TGTGCCAGCAGCTTACGACAGGGTGAAGAGACCCAGTACTTC; CDR3 protein: CASSLRQGEETQYF
D gene: .; V gene: TRBV6-5; J gene: TRBJ2-3; clone size: .; CDR3 length: 15; CDR3 DNA: TGTGCCAGCAGTTACAGGGCGACCATCACAGATACGCAGTATTTT; CDR3 protein: CASSYRATITDTQYF
D gene: TRBD1; V gene: TRBV30; J gene: TRBJ1-6; clone size: .; CDR3 length: 16; CDR3 DNA: TGTGCCTGGAGTGTTTCTGGCGGGACAGGGTGGTCACCCCTCCACTTT; CDR3 protein: CAWSVSGGTGWSPLHF
D gene: .; V gene: TRBV6-1; J gene: TRBJ2-7; clone size: .; CDR3 length: 15; CDR3 DNA: TGTGCCAGCAAAGACCGGCCGGCAGGCGTTTACGAGCAGTACTTC; CDR3 protein: CASKDRPAGVYEQYF
D gene: .; V gene: TRBV9; J gene: TRBJ1-1; clone size: .; CDR3 length: 14; CDR3 DNA: TGTGCCAGCAGCGTAGTGGGGGACAACACTGAAGCTTTCTTT; CDR3 protein: CASSVVGDNTEAFF
D gene: .; V gene: TRBV27; J gene: TRBJ2-7; clone size: .; CDR3 length: 13; CDR3 DNA: TGTGCCAGCAGTCAGAACGGGTTCTACGAGCAGTACTTC; CDR3 protein: CASSQNGFYEQYF
D gene: TRBD2; V gene: TRBV7-2; J gene: TRBJ2-3; clone size: .; CDR3 length: 17; CDR3 DNA: TGTGCCAGCAGCTCCCAGGAGCGGGGGGGCCAATGGGATACGCAGTATTTT; CDR3 protein: CASSSQERGGQWDTQYF
D gene: .; V gene: TRBV19; J gene: TRBJ2-2; clone size: once; CDR3 length: 15; CDR3 DNA: TGTGCCAGTAGAACTAGCTCCGCGAACACCGGGGAGCTGTTTTTT; CDR3 protein: CASRTSSANTGELFF
D gene: .; V gene: TRBV7-2; J gene: TRBJ1-5; clone size: .; CDR3 length: 15; CDR3 DNA: TGTGCCAGCAGCTTAGGCGGTAAGAGTAGTCAGCCCCAGCATTTT; CDR3 protein: CASSLGGKSSQPQHF
D gene: .; V gene: TRBV5-8; J gene: TRBJ1-1; clone size: .; CDR3 length: 15; CDR3 DNA: TGTGCCAGCAGCTTGTGGACAGAAAATGGTGGTGAAGCTTTCTTT; CDR3 protein: CASSLWTENGGEAFF
D gene: TRBD2; V gene: TRBV19; J gene: TRBJ2-7; clone size: .; CDR3 length: 14; CDR3 DNA: TGTGCCAGTAGTTCGGGGGGTGGCTCCTACGAGCAGTACTTC; CDR3 protein: CASSSGGGSYEQYF
D gene: .; V gene: TRBV27; J gene: TRBJ2-3; clone size: .; CDR3 length: 16; CDR3 DNA: TGTGCCAGCCACCGCGAGCGGCGTGGCGGCACAGATACGCAGTATTTT; CDR3 protein: CASHRERRGGTDTQYF
D gene: .; V gene: TRBV29-1; J gene: TRBJ2-3; clone size: .; CDR3 length: 13; CDR3 DNA: TGCAGCGTTGGGTGGGGGGGCACAGATACGCAGTATTTT; CDR3 protein: CSVGWGGTDTQYF
D gene: .; V gene: TRBV6-6; J gene: TRBJ2-5; clone size: .; CDR3 length: 15; CDR3 DNA: TGTGCCAGCAGTTTGAGACAGGGAGGCAAAGAGACCCAGTACTTC; CDR3 protein: CASSLRQGGKETQYF
D gene: TRBD1; V gene: TRBV14; J gene: TRBJ2-7; clone size: .; CDR3 length: 15; CDR3 DNA: TGTGCCAGCAGCTATATGACAGGGAGCTCCTACGAGCAGTACTTC; CDR3 protein: CASSYMTGSSYEQYF
D gene: .; V gene: TRBV4-1; J gene: TRBJ1-5; clone size: .; CDR3 length: 17; CDR3 DNA: TGCGCCAGCAGCCAAGACACGGACTCATATAGCAATCAGCCCCAGCATTTT; CDR3 protein: CASSQDTDSYSNQPQHF
D gene: TRBD2; V gene: TRBV5-4; J gene: TRBJ2-7; clone size: .; CDR3 length: 14; CDR3 DNA: TGTGCCAGCAGCTTCCGGGGGGGCTCCTACGAGCAGTACTTC; CDR3 protein: CASSFRGGSYEQYF
D gene: .; V gene: TRBV7-9; J gene: TRBJ2-5; clone size: once; CDR3 length: 14; CDR3 DNA: TGTGCCAGCAGCTTACAGGGAACATTGGAGACCCAGTACTTC; CDR3 protein: CASSLQGTLETQYF
D gene: .; V gene: TRBV28; J gene: TRBJ1-2; clone size: .; CDR3 length: 12; CDR3 DNA: TGTGCCAGCAGTCCGACTAACTATGGCTACACCTTC; CDR3 protein: CASSPTNYGYTF
D gene: .; V gene: TRBV6-1; J gene: TRBJ2-3; clone size: .; CDR3 length: 13; CDR3 DNA: TGTGCCAGGCACCTCGAAGGGGCAGATACGCAGTATTTT; CDR3 protein: CARHLEGADTQYF
D gene: .; V gene: TRBV6-1; J gene: TRBJ1-6; clone size: .; CDR3 length: 14; CDR3 DNA: TGTGCCAGCAGTGAAGCAGGGAGTGGGTCACCCCTCCACTTT; CDR3 protein: CASSEAGSGSPLHF
D gene: .; V gene: TRBV2; J gene: TRBJ2-3; clone size: .; CDR3 length: 13; CDR3 DNA: TGTGCCAGCAGTGAAGTAACCACAGATACGCAGTATTTT; CDR3 protein: CASSEVTTDTQYF
D gene: TRBD2; V gene: TRBV11-2; J gene: TRBJ2-7; clone size: .; CDR3 length: 14; CDR3 DNA: TGTGCCAGCAGCTTGTTAAGCGGGGGGGACGAGCAGTACTTC; CDR3 protein: CASSLLSGGDEQYF
D gene: TRBD1; V gene: TRBV10-1; J gene: TRBJ1-1; clone size: .; CDR3 length: 15; CDR3 DNA: TGCGCCAGCAGTGAGACGACAGGGTATTACACTGAAGCTTTCTTT; CDR3 protein: CASSETTGYYTEAFF
D gene: TRBD2; V gene: TRBV27; J gene: TRBJ2-3; clone size: .; CDR3 length: 17; CDR3 DNA: TGTGCCAGCAGTTTAATTAGGCTAGCGGGGGGCACAGATACGCAGTATTTT; CDR3 protein: CASSLIRLAGGTDTQYF
D gene: .; V gene: TRBV6-5; J gene: TRBJ1-3; clone size: .; CDR3 length: 16; CDR3 DNA: TGTGCCAGCAGTTACTCGATAGCGCTGGAGGGAAACACCATATATTTT; CDR3 protein: CASSYSIALEGNTIYF
D gene: TRBD1; V gene: TRBV14; J gene: TRBJ1-5; clone size: .; CDR3 length: 18; CDR3 DNA: TGTGCCAGCAGCGAACCGGGACAGGGATTCTATAGCAATCAGCCCCAGCATTTT; CDR3 protein: CASSEPGQGFYSNQPQHF
D gene: TRBD1; V gene: TRBV6-6; J gene: TRBJ2-5; clone size: .; CDR3 length: 13; CDR3 DNA: TGTGCCAGCTTCGACAGGGGGCTGGAGACCCAGTACTTC; CDR3 protein: CASFDRGLETQYF
D gene: .; V gene: TRBV30; J gene: TRBJ2-1; clone size: .; CDR3 length: 14; CDR3 DNA: TGTGCCTGGAGCAACGAGGAAGGGCAATGGGAGCAGTTCTTC; CDR3 protein: CAWSNEEGQWEQFF
D gene: .; V gene: TRBV7-9; J gene: TRBJ2-3; clone size: .; CDR3 length: 15; CDR3 DNA: TGTGCCAGCAGCTTAGGTCCGGGACGCACAGATACGCAGTATTTT; CDR3 protein: CASSLGPGRTDTQYF
D gene: TRBD1; V gene: TRBV28; J gene: TRBJ1-4; clone size: .; CDR3 length: 14; CDR3 DNA: TGTGCCAGCAGATCAGGGGGTTTAGGTGAAAAACTGTTTTTT; CDR3 protein: CASRSGGLGEKLFF
D gene: .; V gene: TRBV7-2; J gene: TRBJ2-7; clone size: few; CDR3 length: 16; CDR3 DNA: TGTGCCAGCAGCTTAAGCGGGGGGCAGGGGGCTTACGAGCAGTACTTC; CDR3 protein: CASSLSGGQGAYEQYF
D gene: .; V gene: TRBV9; J gene: TRBJ1-4; clone size: .; CDR3 length: 15; CDR3 DNA: TGTGCCAGCACACAGGAGGCTAAGACTAATGAAAAACTGTTTTTT; CDR3 protein: CASTQEAKTNEKLFF
D gene: TRBD1; V gene: TRBV2; J gene: TRBJ2-7; clone size: once; CDR3 length: 13; CDR3 DNA: TGTGCCACCATTAACAGGGGTAGCGACGAGCAGTACTTC; CDR3 protein: CATINRGSDEQYF
D gene: .; V gene: TRBV7-2; J gene: TRBJ1-5; clone size: .; CDR3 length: 14; CDR3 DNA: TGTGCCAGCAGCGGCCACGGTTCCAATCAGCCCCAGCATTTT; CDR3 protein: CASSGHGSNQPQHF
D gene: .; V gene: TRBV27; J gene: TRBJ1-5; clone size: .; CDR3 length: 15; CDR3 DNA: TGTGCCAGCAGGAGACACCTCGATAGCAATCAGCCCCAGCATTTT; CDR3 protein: CASRRHLDSNQPQHF
D gene: TRBD2; V gene: TRBV7-2; J gene: TRBJ2-7; clone size: .; CDR3 length: 15; CDR3 DNA: TGTGCCAGCAGCAGCGCGGGGGGAAGCTCCTACGAGCAGTACTTC; CDR3 protein: CASSSAGGSSYEQYF
D gene: .; V gene: TRBV28; J gene: TRBJ1-4; clone size: .; CDR3 length: 14; CDR3 DNA: TGTGCCAGCAGTGACGGAGGGGTGGGTGAAAAACTGTTTTTT; CDR3 protein: CASSDGGVGEKLFF
D gene: .; V gene: TRBV4-1; J gene: TRBJ2-2; clone size: .; CDR3 length: 14; CDR3 DNA: TGCGCCAGCAGCCAAGGGGAACTCACCGGGGAGCTGTTTTTT; CDR3 protein: CASSQGELTGELFF
D gene: .; V gene: TRBV2; J gene: TRBJ1-6; clone size: .; CDR3 length: 14; CDR3 DNA: TGTGCCAGCAGAGGGTACGGGGGTAATTCACCCCTCCACTTT; CDR3 protein: CASRGYGGNSPLHF
D gene: TRBD1; V gene: TRBV10-3; J gene: TRBJ1-1; clone size: .; CDR3 length: 13; CDR3 DNA: TGTGCCGGCGGGACAGGGGAGGTCACTGAAGCTTTCTTT; CDR3 protein: CAGGTGEVTEAFF
D gene: .; V gene: TRBV10-3; J gene: TRBJ2-7; clone size: .; CDR3 length: 16; CDR3 DNA: TGTGCCACCCTATCGGGGGCTTCCCGGAGCTCCTACGAGCAGTACTTC; CDR3 protein: CATLSGASRSSYEQYF
D gene: TRBD1; V gene: TRBV28; J gene: TRBJ2-5; clone size: .; CDR3 length: 18; CDR3 DNA: TGTGCCAGCAGTCCCTTTCCGGGACAGGGGTGGCAACAAGAGACCCAGTACTTC; CDR3 protein: CASSPFPGQGWQQETQYF
D gene: TRBD2; V gene: TRBV7-3; J gene: TRBJ2-3; clone size: .; CDR3 length: 14; CDR3 DNA: TGTGCCAGCAGCTCCGGGGGGGCGGTAGATACGCAGTATTTT; CDR3 protein: CASSSGGAVDTQYF
D gene: .; V gene: TRBV4-3; J gene: TRBJ2-1; clone size: .; CDR3 length: 15; CDR3 DNA: TGCGCCAGCAGCCAAGACGGAAGCTCCTACAATGAGCAGTTCTTC; CDR3 protein: CASSQDGSSYNEQFF
D gene: .; V gene: TRBV15; J gene: TRBJ1-5; clone size: .; CDR3 length: 15; CDR3 DNA: TGTGCCACCAGCTACCAACCGGCAGGTCTCCAGCCCCAGCATTTT; CDR3 protein: CATSYQPAGLQPQHF
D gene: TRBD1; V gene: TRBV27; J gene: TRBJ1-6; clone size: .; CDR3 length: 15; CDR3 DNA: TGTGCCAGCAGTTTACAGGGCTTGGGACAGTCACCCCTCCACTTT; CDR3 protein: CASSLQGLGQSPLHF